Listed here is a single T cell receptor beta chain. Its antigen remains unidentified. The germline V gene encodes CDR1 SGDLS and CDR2 YYNGEE. Trimming pared 1 base from V and 1 base from J, leaving 6 bases between. The CDR3 has 14 amino acids. The record originates from a study of Ad26.COV2.S vaccination and SARS-CoV-2 variants. Overall study results and limits: Reported post-vaccination CD8+ and CD4+ T cell responses to spike showed substantial breadth. Placebo recipients showed lower spike-specific TCR breadth than vaccinees. Placebo recipients and vaccine recipients were similar in non-spike TCR breadth.

Repertoires were generated with immunoSEQ multiplex PCR, while TCRdb's copy carries only in-frame clones and drops some. This table holds around 350,000 clones, 90% to 95% found once. The TCR comes from a human donor who had recovered from COVID-19. The chain is built from TRBV9 and TRBJ2-1, with D tentatively TRBD1 (6 bases). The sample was peripheral blood, taken after recovery from COVID-19. The CDR3 region is CASSVRGSYNEQFF. The CDR3 nucleotides read TGTGCCAGCAGCGTAAGGGGGTCCTACAATGAGCAGTTCTTC. The full variable domain, rest sourced from reference TRBV9 and TRBJ2-1, is DSGVTQTPKHLITATGQRVTLRCSPRSGDLSVYWYQQSLDQGLQFLIQYYNGEERAKGNILERFSAQQFPDLHSELNLSSLELGDSALYFCASSVRGSYNEQFFGPGTRLTVL.